This paragraph reports one TCR beta chain. Each subset's genomic DNA was split evenly across several immunoSEQ plates. Per the original data handling: Filtering of immunoSEQ junctional sequences could not match full-length read filtering. Generated by immunoSEQ multiplex PCR, the TCRdb table keeps only in-frame clones and is missing some. V and J calls and clone size come straight from that table; D and trimming were deduced from the DNA. The sample consists of approximately 2,000,000 clones, approximately 90% of them appearing once. This entry is derived from a study of shared clonotypes between healthy human individuals. The V end lost 3 bases, the J end lost 3 bases, and 14 bases lay between the germline ends. This CDR3 is 15 amino acids long. CDR1 and CDR2 from the germline V gene are MGHRA and YSYEKL. The study drew all its donors from Caucasian adults living in Nashville, Tennessee.

The gene calls are TRBV4-1 and TRBJ1-2; TRBD1 might be the D (5 bases). The sequenced sample was naive CD4+ T cells from PBMCs. The subset here: CD45RA+ positively selected. The TCR comes from a man between 18 and 35 years old in good health. Some clones in this sample may be carry-over from other donors' samples. The CDR3 protein is CASSQGGRGDYGYTF. Here the CDR3 DNA reads TGCGCCAGCAGCCAGGGGGGTCGGGGGGACTATGGCTACACCTTC.